The text below deals with one T cell receptor (beta chain). Its antigen is as yet unknown. A read error may explain this, as a much larger clone is one base away. The same CDR3 is also encoded by other DNA sequences in this sample. The sample is drawn from a study of shared clonotypes between healthy human individuals. Findings and caveats of the study: The small donor group covered limited genetic and exposure diversity.

The CDR3 has 16 residues. The germline V gene has CDR1 SNHLY and CDR2 FYNNEI. Deep was the level at which the assay was run. Spread over ten immunoSEQ deep assay plates, unsorted PBMC DNA underwent sequencing. Sequencing used immunoSEQ multiplex PCR; TCRdb keeps in-frame clones, though not all of them. Found here are about 460,000 clones, roughly 80% of them singletons; the top ten hold more than 10%. This receptor was identified in a woman between 40 and 50 years old in good health. Some clones in this sample may be carry-over from other donors' samples. Sequenced sample: PBMCs. The chain has TRBV2 and TRBJ2-5, with TRBD2 identical over 13 bases. CDR3 loop: CASSGRTSGSQETQYF. CDR3 bases: TGCGCCAGCAGTGGTCGGACTAGCGGGAGCCAAGAGACCCAGTACTTC.